The 25 T cell receptor beta chains below come from one sample, sequenced in a study of shared clonotypes between healthy human individuals. Clones were read by immunoSEQ multiplex PCR, and TCRdb kept only the in-frame ones, dropping some. The sample lists about 2.1 million clones; about 93% were seen once. Naivety among CD8 cells was defined by CD45RO negativity and positive CCR7 selection, thereby excluding terminally differentiated effector memory CD45RA+ cells. Sequenced input: naive CD8+ T cells from PBMCs. These receptors were obtained from a man aged 18 to 30 in good health. Some clones in this sample may be carry-over from other donors' samples.

The V call is TRBV19, the J call TRBJ2-1, with D possibly matching TRBD1 (6 bases). The germline CDR1 and CDR2 sequences are LNHDA and SQIVND (reference sequence). Trimming removed 5 bases at V and 2 bases at J, with 10 bases between. This CDR3 contains 14 residues. CDR3 protein: CASSPAGAYNEQFF. The CDR3, as DNA: TGTGCCAGTAGTCCTGCAGGGGCCTACAATGAGCAGTTCTTC.

The count of this clone is one. This sample also contains other DNA sequences that code for the same CDR3. The rearrangement links TRBV7-9 to TRBJ2-7; D is perhaps TRBD1 (5 bases). Trimming left V 3 bases short and J 2 bases short, with 8 bases between. The CDR3 totals 13 residues. From germline, CDR1 is SEHNR and CDR2 FQNEAQ (reference sequence). The CDR3 bases are TGTGCCAGCAGCTTTCAGGGTCCCTACGAGCAGTACTTC. Its translation is CASSFQGPYEQYF. The full variable domain, with the rest looked up from reference TRBV7-9 and TRBJ2-7, is DTGVSQNPRHKITKRGQNVTFRCDPISEHNRLYWYRQTLGQGPEFLTYFQNEAQLEKSRLLSDRFSAERPKGSFSTLEIQRTEQGDSAMYLCASSFQGPYEQYFGPGTRLTVT.

The V and J genes are TRBV15 and TRBJ2-3, with D tentatively TRBD2 (6 bases). The CDR3 consists of 17 residues. Per the germline V gene, CDR1 is LNHNV and CDR2 is YYDKDF (reference sequence). V shed 3 bases and J shed 2 bases, with 18 bases lying between them. The CDR3 reads CATSREGRLVSTDTQYF. The CDR3 DNA is TGTGCCACCAGCAGGGAGGGGAGACTAGTCTCCACAGATACGCAGTATTTT.

The chain carries TRBV7-9 and TRBJ2-3; D call uncertain. Trimming left V 2 bases short and J 2 bases short, with 8 bases between. This CDR3 has 14 amino acids. CDR1 and CDR2 (germline): SEHNR, FQNEAQ (reference sequence). The CDR3: CASSLPATTDTQYF. The CDR3 nucleotides read TGTGCCAGCAGCTTACCAGCGACCACAGATACGCAGTATTTT.

This chain joins TRBV4-1 and TRBJ2-7; D might be TRBD2 (6 bases). CDR3 size: 16 residues. Germline CDR1 reads MGHRA; CDR2 reads YSYEKL. Trimming took off 0 bases at V and 3 bases at J, with 15 bases between the two ends. CDR3 residues: CASSQDRREPFYEQYF. Written as DNA, the CDR3 is TGCGCCAGCAGCCAAGATCGGAGGGAGCCCTTCTACGAGCAGTACTTC.

This chain joins TRBV4-1 and TRBJ1-1, with TRBD1 as a possible D gene (5 bases). V shed 0 bases and J shed 10 bases, with 12 bases lying between them. CDR1 is MGHRA, CDR2 YSYEKL, per germline. The CDR3 extends over 13 amino acids. CDR3 in DNA: TGCGCCAGCAGCCAAGAATTGGGGACGGGAGCTTTCTTT. Encoded protein: CASSQELGTGAFF.

V is TRBV5-4 and J is TRBJ2-3; D perhaps matches TRBD1 (6 bases). V was cut by 1 base and J by 2 bases, with 8 bases left in between. This CDR3 is built from 14 residues. In germline, CDR1 is SGHNT, CDR2 YYREEE (reference sequence). In nucleotides, the CDR3 is TGTGCCAGCAGCTTGCGGACAGTCACAGATACGCAGTATTTT. Translation gives CASSLRTVTDTQYF. The entire variable domain, with the rest obtained from reference TRBV5-4 and TRBJ2-3, is as follows: ETGVTQSPTHLIKTRGQQVTLRCSSQSGHNTVSWYQQALGQGPQFIFQYYREEENGRGNFPPRFSGLQFPNYSSELNVNALELDDSALYLCASSLRTVTDTQYFGPGTRLTVL.

The chain employs TRBV7-9 and TRBJ2-1; D remains unclear. This CDR3 spans 16 amino acids. The V end was cut by 1 base, the J end by 8 bases, with 18 bases between. The germline V gene encodes CDR1 SEHNR and CDR2 FQNEAQ (reference sequence). The CDR3 loop reads CASSLEVRTGPDEQFF. The CDR3 coding sequence is TGTGCCAGCAGCTTAGAAGTCAGAACGGGCCCCGATGAGCAGTTCTTC.

The chain combines TRBV9 with TRBJ1-3, with a weak D call TRBD1 (5 bases). The V gene lost 1 base and the J gene lost 0 bases, with 14 bases spanning the gap. This CDR3 spans 17 amino acids. CDR1 and CDR2 (germline): SGDLS, YYNGEE. DNA of the CDR3: TGTGCCAGCAGCGTACAGGGTATCTCCATCTCTGGAAACACCATATATTTT. Translating gives CASSVQGISISGNTIYF.

The V gene is TRBV27, the J gene TRBJ2-3, with D maybe TRBD1 (6 bases). V lost 6 bases to trimming and J lost 2 bases, with 15 bases between them. The CDR3 length is 15 residues. The germline CDR1 and CDR2 sequences are MNHEY and SMNVEV (reference sequence). The CDR3 DNA reads as TGTGCCAGCAGGCCATGGACAGACTTCACAGATACGCAGTATTTT. This encodes CASRPWTDFTDTQYF.

DNA of the CDR3: TGTGCCAGCAGTTTGAGGCGGACAGGGTGGGGAGATGAGCAGTTCTTC. Translated: CASSLRRTGWGDEQFF. This chain uses TRBV28 with TRBJ2-1, with 8 bases aligning to TRBD1. The CDR3 runs to 16 residues. With V trimmed by 3 bases and J by 8 bases, 12 bases remained unmatched. CDR1 and CDR2 (germline): MDHEN, SYDVKM.

The chain uses TRBV27 and TRBJ2-1; D unresolved. Germline CDR1 reads MNHEY; CDR2 reads SMNVEV (reference sequence). V lost 4 bases, J lost 0 bases, and 10 bases lay in between. This CDR3 is built from 15 residues. CDR3 in DNA: TGTGCCAGCAGTTCCGTACCGGACTCCTACAATGAGCAGTTCTTC. Translating gives CASSSVPDSYNEQFF.

Details on this clone: Other DNA sequences in the same sample also yield this CDR3. The genes are TRBV18 and TRBJ2-7; no firm D call. The CDR3 runs to 13 residues. Per the germline V gene, CDR1 is KGHSH and CDR2 is LQKENI. V was pared by 3 bases and J by 2 bases, with 8 bases between. This chain's CDR3 is CASSPPDTYEQYF. The CDR3 DNA is TGTGCCAGCTCACCCCCCGATACCTACGAGCAGTACTTC.

The chain joins TRBV7-3 to TRBJ2-3, with 7 bases fitting TRBD2. This CDR3 spans 14 amino acids. CDR1 and CDR2 from the germline V gene are SGHTA and FQGTGA. V lost 5 bases, J lost 5 bases, and 7 bases stayed unmatched. The chain's CDR3 is CASSLGRGGDTQYF. The DNA for the CDR3 is TGTGCCAGCAGCCTGGGGAGGGGAGGAGATACGCAGTATTTT.

The chain couples TRBV19 to TRBJ1-4; D gene uncertain. V shed 0 bases and J shed 6 bases, with 14 bases lying between them. CDR3 size: 16 residues. Per the germline V gene, CDR1 is LNHDA and CDR2 is SQIVND (reference sequence). CDR3 bases: TGTGCCAGTAGTATAGAACCTCAGCCAACCTATGAAAAACTGTTTTTT. Its translation: CASSIEPQPTYEKLFF.

J is TRBJ2-7 and V is TRBV7-5; the table assigns TRBD1, which was not confirmed against the DNA. TRBV7-5 is reported as a pseudogene. CDR3 length: 14 amino acids. CDR3 amino acids: CVRSLSQQFYEQYF. In DNA, the CDR3 is TGTGTCAGAAGCTTGTCTCAACAGTTCTACGAGCAGTACTTC.

The chain combines TRBV29-1 with TRBJ2-7; TRBD1 might be the D (6 bases). V lost 5 bases to trimming and J lost 2 bases, with 10 bases between them. CDR3 size: 12 residues. The germline CDR1 and CDR2 sequences are SQVTM and ANQGSEA. The CDR3: CSVIGGTYEQYF. The CDR3 coding sequence is TGCAGCGTTATTGGGGGCACCTACGAGCAGTACTTC.

The genes are TRBV7-9 and TRBJ2-7; D not certain. The length of the CDR3 is 13 residues. Germline CDR1 reads SEHNR; CDR2 reads FQNEAQ (reference sequence). V was trimmed by 4 bases and J by 2 bases, leaving 9 bases between them. The CDR3 nucleotides read TGTGCCAGCAGCTCCATACCAGCCTACGAGCAGTACTTC. This gives the protein CASSSIPAYEQYF.

This clone was picked up a small number of times. The rearrangement uses TRBV30 and TRBJ1-1; no firm D call. The CDR3 runs 13 residues. V was trimmed by 3 bases and J by 2 bases, leaving 10 bases between them. Per the germline V gene, CDR1 is GTSNPN and CDR2 is SVGIG (reference sequence). Here the CDR3 DNA reads TGTGCCTGGAGGGAGATGGAAAACACTGAAGCTTTCTTT. Translated: CAWREMENTEAFF.

The sample holds a few counts of this clone. CDR3 coding DNA: TGCGCCAGCAGCTCGGACAGGGTGGGCACTGAAGCTTTCTTT. The encoded protein is CASSSDRVGTEAFF. The chain carries TRBV5-1 and TRBJ1-1; 8 positions agree with TRBD1. V shed 3 bases, J shed 4 bases, and the junction held 5 bases outside the gene matches. The CDR3 is 14 amino acids. In germline, CDR1 is SGHRS, CDR2 YFSETQ.

The V and J genes are TRBV19 and TRBJ1-1, with no clear D. V lost 5 bases and J lost 7, with 26 bases in between. CDR3 size: 17 residues. Germline-derived CDR1 and CDR2 are LNHDA and SQIVND (reference sequence). The CDR3 region is CASSVRTSYANDREAFF. In DNA, the CDR3 is TGTGCCAGTAGTGTTAGGACGTCATACGCGAATGACCGTGAAGCTTTCTTT.

The chain combines TRBV6-6 with TRBJ2-3, with D unresolved. The CDR3 runs to 15 residues. Between the trimmed V and J ends, which lost 2 bases and 4 bases, there was a span of 13 bases. CDR1 and CDR2 (germline): MNHNY, SVGAGI (reference sequence). The CDR3 region is CASSYRIPGPDTQYF. Written as DNA, the CDR3 is TGTGCCAGCAGTTACCGGATCCCTGGACCAGATACGCAGTATTTT.

This CDR3 is CASSVVGGRGNEQFF. The CDR3 DNA follows: TGTGCCAGCAGCGTAGTAGGCGGGAGGGGGAATGAGCAGTTCTTC. The rearrangement joins TRBV9 to TRBJ2-1, with 9 nucleotides matching TRBD2. The germline V gene encodes CDR1 SGDLS and CDR2 YYNGEE. CDR3 length: 15 amino acids. The V and J ends lost 0 bases and 7 bases, in that order; junction bases with no gene match: 5.

V gene TRBV14 combines with J gene TRBJ2-3, with a possible D match to TRBD2 (5 bases). V gave up 0 bases and J gave up 7 bases, with 14 bases separating them. CDR1 and CDR2 (germline): SGHDN, FVKESK. This CDR3 spans 15 amino acids. In DNA, the CDR3 is TGTGCCAGCAGCCAAGATCCCTCACTAGGCTATACGCAGTATTTT. Encoded protein: CASSQDPSLGYTQYF.

The chain has TRBV2 and TRBJ2-5, with D perhaps matching TRBD2 (5 bases). V lost 6 bases and J 5 bases, leaving 10 bases between the germline ends. This CDR3 comprises 12 residues. Looked up from germline, CDR1 is SNHLY and CDR2 is FYNNEI. CDR3 in amino acids: CASSGIEETQYF. The CDR3 DNA reads TGTGCCAGCAGCGGGATAGAGGAGACCCAGTACTTC. Together with reference TRBV2 and TRBJ2-5, the CDR3 gives the full variable domain: EPEVTQTPSHQVTQMGQEVILRCVPISNHLYFYWYRQILGQKVEFLVSFYNNEISEKSEIFDDQFSVERPDGSNFTLKIRSTKLEDSAMYFCASSGIEETQYFGPGTRLLVL.